This paragraph covers one TCR beta chain sequence. The data stem from a study of T cells in tuberculosis. As for the study in general: Sequenced TCRs come from CD1B-GMM tetramer-binding T cells.

Cells were sorted from thawed PBMC rested overnight and stained with GMM-loaded CD1B tetramer, viability dye and anti-CD3. CD1B tetramers were loaded with Rhodococcus equi-derived C32 glucose monomycolate. Measured with immunoSEQ multiplex PCR; TCRdb has only the in-frame clones, and not every one. The table shows 80,000 to 90,000 clones, with roughly 93% occurring only once. CDR1 is KGHSH, CDR2 LQKENI, per germline. The ends were cut back, 0 bases at V and 7 bases at J, with 15 bases in the middle. The CDR3 is 15 residues long. The chain joins TRBV18 to TRBJ2-5, with a weak D call TRBD1 (5 bases). This receptor was identified in an adult woman with latent tuberculosis. Source material: CD1b-GMM tetramer-negative cells sorted from PBMCs. Here the CDR3 DNA reads TGTGCCAGCTCACCACCGAGTTTCAGGGATAGGACCCAGTACTTC. Encoded protein: CASSPPSFRDRTQYF.